The 14 T cell receptor beta chains below all came from one sample that was sequenced in a study of cytomegalovirus exposure and HLA in healthy donors. PCR used 60 Vbeta primers and 13 Jbeta primers. Measured with immunoSEQ multiplex PCR; TCRdb has only the in-frame clones, and not every one. The sample lists under 150,000 clones, approximately 84% occurring once. The source material was PBMCs. The source is a boy aged 2-15 years in good health and CMV-seronegative.

V gene TRBV18 combines with J gene TRBJ1-4; 8 nucleotides line up with TRBD1. With V trimmed by 3 bases and J by 8 bases, 5 bases remained unmatched. Per the germline V gene, CDR1 is KGHSH and CDR2 is LQKENI. This CDR3 spans 14 amino acids. The CDR3 bases are TGTGCCAGCTCACCGGGACAGGTGAGGGAAAAACTGTTTTTT. Amino acids: CASSPGQVREKLFF. The whole variable domain, filled in from reference TRBV18 and TRBJ1-4, reads NAGVMQNPRHLVRRRGQEARLRCSPMKGHSHVYWYRQLPEEGLKFMVYLQKENIIDESGMPKERFSAEFPKEGPSILRIQQVVRGDSAAYFCASSPGQVREKLFFGSGTQLSVL.

V and J are TRBV15 and TRBJ1-1; no clear D. Germline V gene lookup returns CDR1 LNHNV and CDR2 YYDKDF (reference sequence). The CDR3 totals 14 residues. Trimming left V 3 bases short and J 2 bases short, with 10 bases between. The CDR3 region has the DNA TGTGCCACCAGCAGGGCCCGGACTAACACTGAAGCTTTCTTT. Translating gives CATSRARTNTEAFF.

The V and J genes are TRBV19 and TRBJ2-5; TRBD2 might be the D (5 bases). The V end was cut by 0 bases, the J end by 5 bases, with 10 bases between. The germline gives CDR1 LNHDA, CDR2 SQIVND (reference sequence). The CDR3 loop spans 14 amino acids. The CDR3 loop reads CASSIDGGGETQYF. CDR3 nucleotides: TGTGCCAGTAGTATAGACGGAGGTGGGGAGACCCAGTACTTC. Supplemented by reference TRBV19 and TRBJ2-5, the full variable domain reads DGGITQSPKYLFRKEGQNVTLSCEQNLNHDAMYWYRQDPGQGLRLIYYSQIVNDFQKGDIAEGYSVSREKKESFPLTVTSAQKNPTAFYLCASSIDGGGETQYFGPGTRLLVL.

The rearrangement links TRBV21-1 to TRBJ2-4; the D call of TRBD1 is as the table states it, not checked on the DNA. TRBV21-1 is noted as a pseudogene. This CDR3 comprises 17 residues. The CDR3 reads CASSNPPQGIAKNIQYF. The CDR3 DNA reads as TGTGCCAGCAGCAACCCTCCTCAGGGGATAGCCAAAAACATTCAGTACTTC.

The chain employs TRBV13 and TRBJ2-2; D perhaps matches TRBD2 (6 bases). V was pared by 0 bases and J by 5 bases, with 13 bases between. Germline assignment: CDR1 PRHDT and CDR2 FYEKMQ (reference sequence). CDR3 length: 16 amino acids. CDR3 protein: CASSLGPREETGELFF. The CDR3 DNA follows: TGTGCCAGCAGCTTAGGGCCCAGGGAGGAAACCGGGGAGCTGTTTTTT.

About this clone: An end of the junction does not agree with germline; a read error may underlie this. The chain recombines TRBV7-9 with TRBJ1-3, with 7 nucleotides matching TRBD1. The CDR3 sequence is 18 residues long. Germline CDR1 is SEHNR and CDR2 is FQNEAQ (reference sequence). This chain's CDR3 is CSSSSIRDRKTSGNTIYF. Written as DNA, the CDR3 is TGTTCCAGCAGCTCGATTAGGGACAGAAAGACCTCTGGAAACACCATATATTTT.

The chain links TRBV5-8 to TRBJ1-3, with unresolved D. CDR1 and CDR2 (germline): SGHTS, YDEGEE. Trimming took 1 base from V and 0 from J, leaving 5 bases between them. The CDR3 has 14 residues. For the CDR3, the DNA is TGTGCCAGCAGCTTGTACGGCTCTGGAAACACCATATATTTT. Protein: CASSLYGSGNTIYF.

This clone was recorded once. V usage is TRBV19 and J usage is TRBJ1-4, with D possibly TRBD1 on 5 matching bases. Germline V gene lookup returns CDR1 LNHDA and CDR2 SQIVND (reference sequence). The germline V and J ends were trimmed by 1 base and 1 base, with 19 bases remaining between them. The CDR3 spans 19 residues. The CDR3 region is CASSIVYRILAQTNEKLFF. The CDR3 bases are TGTGCCAGTAGTATAGTGTACAGGATTTTGGCACAAACTAATGAAAAACTGTTTTTT.

The DNA of the CDR3 is TGTGCCAGCAGCTTAGAGGGGGGAAACACCATATATTTT. Translated: CASSLEGGNTIYF. The rearrangement uses TRBV7-6 and TRBJ1-3, with D possibly TRBD1 on 5 matching bases. Germline V gene data show CDR1 as SGHVS and CDR2 as FNYEAQ. The CDR3 extends over 13 amino acids. Deletions cut 1 base from V and 4 bases from J, with 5 bases between.

The V and J genes are TRBV27 and TRBJ2-1; no reliable D call. Trimming cost V 6 bases and J 3 bases, with 3 bases left between them. This CDR3 contains 11 residues. Germline assignment: CDR1 MNHEY and CDR2 SMNVEV (reference sequence). DNA of the CDR3: TGTGCCAGCAGCTACTACAATGAGCAGTTCTTC. It specifies CASSYYNEQFF.

J is TRBJ2-1 and V is TRBV15; 7 bases are shared with TRBD2. CDR1 LNHNV and CDR2 YYDKDF come from the germline V gene (reference sequence). Trimming took 4 bases from V and 6 from J; bases not matched to a gene: 18. The CDR3 is 18 residues long. The CDR3 nucleotides read TGTGCCACCAGCACGGGAGGTTCTGGCGGGACCCGAACCAATGAGCAGTTCTTC. Its protein is CATSTGGSGGTRTNEQFF.

The chain is built from TRBV6-5 and TRBJ2-6; maybe TRBD1 (5 bases). Germline V gene lookup returns CDR1 MNHEY and CDR2 SVGAGI. This CDR3 region has 14 residues. V was clipped by 5 bases and J by 0 bases, with 5 bases between them. CDR3: CASSRGSGANVLTF. CDR3 in DNA: TGTGCCAGCAGTAGGGGCTCTGGGGCCAACGTCCTGACTTTC.

This clone has only a few counts. V is TRBV7-6 and J is TRBJ2-7, with D possibly being TRBD1 (5 bases). The CDR3 extends over 16 amino acids. Between the trimmed V and J ends, which lost 1 base and 1 base, there was a span of 14 bases. Germline-derived CDR1 and CDR2 are SGHVS and FNYEAQ. In DNA, the CDR3 is TGTGCCAGCAGCTTAGGCCAAGGGGCTTTATCCTACGAGCAGTACTTC. Translation: CASSLGQGALSYEQYF.

The genes are TRBV10-3 and TRBJ1-2; D is ambiguous. Per germline, CDR1 ENHRY and CDR2 SYGVKD. V was cut by 3 bases and J by 1 base, with 18 bases left in between. The CDR3 is 17 residues long. CDR3 loop: CAISDPKSGTFNYGYTF. The CDR3, as DNA: TGTGCCATCAGTGACCCCAAGAGCGGTACCTTTAACTATGGCTACACCTTC.